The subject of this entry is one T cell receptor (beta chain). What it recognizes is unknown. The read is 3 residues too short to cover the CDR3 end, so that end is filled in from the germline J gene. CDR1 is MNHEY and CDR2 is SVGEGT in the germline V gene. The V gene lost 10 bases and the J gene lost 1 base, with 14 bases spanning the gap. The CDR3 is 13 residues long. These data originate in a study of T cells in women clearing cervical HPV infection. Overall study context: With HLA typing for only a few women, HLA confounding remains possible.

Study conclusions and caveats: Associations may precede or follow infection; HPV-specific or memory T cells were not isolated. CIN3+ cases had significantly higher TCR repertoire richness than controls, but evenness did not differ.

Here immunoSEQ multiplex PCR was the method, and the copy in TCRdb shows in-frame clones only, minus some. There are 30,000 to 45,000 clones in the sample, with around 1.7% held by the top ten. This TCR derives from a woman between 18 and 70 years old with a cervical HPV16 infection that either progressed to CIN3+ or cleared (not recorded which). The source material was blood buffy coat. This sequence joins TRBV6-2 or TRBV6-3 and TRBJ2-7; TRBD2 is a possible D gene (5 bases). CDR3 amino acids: CATERTLSYEQYF. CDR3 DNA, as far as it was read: TGTGCCACCGAACGGACTTTGTCCTACGAG.